Listed here is a single T cell receptor (beta chain). What this receptor recognizes is not known. The input lacks base qualities; no much larger clone sits a single base away. These data are taken from a study of blood T cell repertoires in COVID-19 (dated by TCRdb to the early 2020s). Study-level background: Samples covering the acute and convalescent phases of COVID-19 were provided by collaborators in the United States, Italy and Spain. Samples came from the ongoing ImmuneRACE study (first 160 participants) plus 1,254 subjects from 6 global collaborators. The prospective study material was composed of cDNA or gDNA derived from T cells, B-cell-depleted T cells, or PBMCs. A de-identified subject ID, COVID-19 status, age in years and sex were almost always included in the sample metadata. Deeply sampled blood TCRbeta repertoires from subjects exposed to, actively infected with, or recovered from COVID-19 were included in the dataset. Where available, HLA class I and class II types were obtained from metadata supplied by the sample provider rather than from assay-based typing. A freely available public database, intended as a resource for researchers studying the immune response to SARS-CoV-2, is where the repertoires were released. Study-wide conclusions, independent of this receptor: The amount of clinical and demographic metadata varied by source and participant and was provided uncurated.

As encoded in the germline V gene, CDR1 is SGHAT while CDR2 is FQNNGV. The CDR3 spans 16 residues, from the cysteine through the phenylalanine. Here the CDR3 DNA is all that survives: 48 bases in frame from base 1. Trimming accounts for 2 bases at V and 0 bases at J, while the number of junction bases matched to no gene is 3. TCRbeta CDR3 regions were amplified from genomic DNA by means of the immunoSEQ Assay, a bias-controlled multiplex PCR. In the authors' own workflow: Nucleated cell counts per sample were estimated from amplification of reference gene primers within the assay. Sequence reads were collapsed and filtered to measure the absolute abundance of every unique TCRbeta CDR3 rearrangement. Productive Simpson clonality was computed per sample as the square root of Simpson's diversity index over productive rearrangements. Here the immuneACCESS table is served through TCRdb, limited to in-frame sequences with V and J called. Missing clones are a known gap in these copies; in checked studies unresolved V genes cover under half, and the rest lacks a known reason. V, J and clone size were drawn from that table, and D and trimming were deduced from the DNA. In this sample the table shows 150,000 to 200,000 clones, about 93% of which occur a single time. Roughly 4.5% of the sample is taken by the ten largest.

Each collaborating institution followed its own protocols to collect whole blood in K2EDTA tubes. For TCRbeta analysis, collaborator samples were shipped as frozen whole blood, as isolated PBMCs, or as DNA extracted from either sample type. The sequence derives from a woman in her forties or fifties with acute or convalescent COVID-19. The chain was built from TRBV11-2 and TRBJ1-4, and TRBD1 aligns with 7 junction nucleotides. Sequencing was done on a sample of peripheral blood. The nucleotide sequence reads as follows: TGTGCCAGCAGCTTATCCCAGGGGGCAACTAATGAAAAACTGTTTTTT. This yields the protein CASSLSQGATNEKLFF.